The clone carrying this TCR beta chain was recorded a few times. Its target is unknown. Lactation, pregnancy, other autoimmune disease or uncontrolled infection led to exclusion of patients. Diagnoses rested on clinical symptoms, serum thyroxine and TRAb, thyroid ultrasound and orbital computed tomography. It was 8 to 10 ml of fresh peripheral blood that supplied the PBMCs. This sample is drawn from a study of T cells in Graves' hyperthyroidism and ophthalmopathy. Study observations and caveats: Among thyroid clonotypes expanded above 0.001, most also appeared in blood.

Losses at the gene ends were 8 bases for V and 6 bases for J; bases not matched to a gene: 8. The CDR3 contains 14 residues. Per the germline V gene, CDR1 is LNHDA and CDR2 is SQIVND (reference sequence). RNA transcripts gave rise to amplified TCR beta CDR3 regions. TCR CDR3 underwent first-round RT-PCR with the HTBI primer set. One entry per CDR3 protein results from TCRdb running MiXCR on the multiplex PCR reads. The table has about 640,000 distinct CDR3 sequences, roughly 14% seen once. V gene TRBV19 combines with J gene TRBJ1-4, with 8 bases matching TRBD1. Sequenced: blood. The sequence was collected from a woman aged 50 to 65 with Graves' ophthalmopathy. The CDR3 DNA sequence: TGTGCCAGTCCCCCGCCGGGACAGGATGAAAAACTGTTTTTT. Translating it yields CASPPPGQDEKLFF.